Presented here are 18 T cell receptor beta chains from one specimen sequenced in a study of cytotoxic CD8 clonotypes in ibrutinib-treated CLL. Method: immunoSEQ multiplex PCR; TCRdb's copy keeps in-frame clones and lacks some. The data show some 130,000 clones, roughly 85% seen once. The input for sequencing was PBMCs, taken after 24 months of ibrutinib treatment. These receptors all come from a human donor with chronic lymphocytic leukemia.

V usage is TRBV5-1 and J usage is TRBJ2-3, with 13 nucleotides matching TRBD2. J was trimmed by 6 bases and V by 3 bases; bases with no gene match: 13. Germline V lookup: CDR1 SGHRS, CDR2 YFSETQ. The CDR3 runs 18 residues. The CDR3: CASSSTSGRATESDTQYF. In nucleotides, the CDR3 is TGCGCCAGCAGCTCAACTAGCGGGAGGGCTACTGAGTCGGATACGCAGTATTTT.

The gene calls are TRBV25-1 and TRBJ2-3; 9 bases match TRBD2. The CDR3 runs 14 residues. Germline V gene lookup returns CDR1 MGHDK and CDR2 SYGVNS. V dropped 4 bases and J dropped 3; count of bases not matched to a gene: 2. The CDR3 DNA is TGTGCCAGCAGTGCAGCGGGAGGTACAGATACGCAGTATTTT. Amino acid sequence: CASSAAGGTDTQYF. Combining the CDR3 with reference TRBV25-1 and TRBJ2-3 gives the whole variable domain EADIYQTPRYLVIGTGKKITLECSQTMGHDKMYWYQQDPGMELHLIHYSYGVNSTEKGDLSSESTVSRIRTEHFPLTLESARPSHTSQYLCASSAAGGTDTQYFGPGTRLTVL.

The chain has TRBV19 and TRBJ1-1; D not resolved. Germline V lookup: CDR1 LNHDA, CDR2 SQIVND (reference sequence). CDR3 length: 13 amino acids. The V gene lost 8 bases and the J gene lost 3 bases, with 13 bases spanning the gap. CDR3 coding DNA: TGTGCCAGTGCGGTCGGGGTCGACACTGAAGCTTTCTTT. It is translated as CASAVGVDTEAFF.

J is TRBJ1-4 and V is TRBV30; D is uncertain. Trimming left V 3 bases short and J 5 bases short, with 10 bases between. Germline V gives CDR1 GTSNPN, CDR2 SVGIG (reference sequence). The CDR3 covers 13 residues. The CDR3 spells CAWSWRINEKLFF. The CDR3 DNA reads as TGTGCCTGGAGCTGGCGGATCAATGAAAAACTGTTTTTT.

The chain employs TRBV9 and TRBJ2-1; no firm D call. The CDR3 is 13 amino acids. Germline V gene lookup returns CDR1 SGDLS and CDR2 YYNGEE. Trimming shortened V by 6 bases and J by 5 bases, and 12 bases separated the two germline ends. CDR3 sequence (DNA): TGTGCCAGCAACCAGAACTTGCACAATGAGCAGTTCTTC. This encodes CASNQNLHNEQFF.

CDR3 region: CASSLKGSEQYF. DNA for the CDR3: TGTGCCAGCAGTCTAAAGGGCTCAGAGCAGTACTTC. The V call is TRBV27, the J call TRBJ2-7, with D uncertain. CDR3 size: 12 residues. CDR1 and CDR2 from the germline V gene are MNHEY and SMNVEV (reference sequence). V was clipped by 5 bases and J by 7 bases, with 12 bases between them.

This sequence joins TRBV7-8 and TRBJ2-5; D uncertain. Trimming removed 1 base from V and 4 bases from J, with 10 bases in between. CDR1 is SGHVS and CDR2 is FQNEAQ in the germline V gene. This CDR3 has 14 amino acids. CDR3 in DNA: TGTGCCAGCAGCTTAGAGTCAGTGGGAGAGACCCAGTACTTC. It codes for CASSLESVGETQYF.

J is TRBJ2-7 and V is TRBV19, with 9 bases lining up with TRBD1. Germline lookup yields CDR1 LNHDA and CDR2 SQIVND (reference sequence). V shed 1 base, J shed 9 bases, and the junction held 13 bases outside the gene matches. This CDR3 contains 16 residues. In nucleotides, the CDR3 is TGTGCCAGTAGTATAGTCGCGGGACAGGGTCTATATGTGCAGTACTTC. Protein: CASSIVAGQGLYVQYF.

CDR3 sequence (DNA): TGTGCCAGCAGCTTCGCCAGGGGGCGGCAGTTCTTC. It encodes CASSFARGRQFF. The V call is TRBV5-4, the J call TRBJ2-1; 8 bases are shared with TRBD1. The CDR3 is 12 amino acids. Looked up from germline, CDR1 is SGHNT and CDR2 is YYREEE (reference sequence). V shed 2 bases, J shed 12 bases, and the junction held 4 bases outside the gene matches.

The chain combines TRBV27 with TRBJ1-1, with a tentative D call TRBD1 (5 bases). Germline CDR1 is MNHEY and CDR2 is SMNVEV (reference sequence). CDR3 length: 13 residues. V lost 5 bases and J lost 6, with 13 bases in between. The CDR3 DNA reads TGTGCCAGCAGTCCGGGGCCGAGGGCTGAAGCTTTCTTT. Amino acid sequence: CASSPGPRAEAFF.

This clone was seen only a few times. The chain uses TRBV28 and TRBJ1-2; weak D call: TRBD1 (6 bases). CDR1 MDHEN and CDR2 SYDVKM come from the germline V gene. The V end lost 11 bases, the J end lost 8 bases, and 21 bases lay between the germline ends. This CDR3 spans 13 amino acids. The CDR3, as DNA: TGTGCCTACACCCCGGACAGAAACAGGGGCTACACCTTC. Residues: CAYTPDRNRGYTF.

On this clone itself: This same CDR3 is encoded by further DNA sequences in the sample. DNA of the CDR3: TGTGCCAGTAGTCCAAGCACAGATACGCAGTATTTT. Its translation is CASSPSTDTQYF. The chain uses TRBV19 and TRBJ2-3, with D hard to call. V lost 5 bases and J 0 bases, leaving 3 bases between the germline ends. The germline gives CDR1 LNHDA, CDR2 SQIVND (reference sequence). The CDR3 is made up of 12 amino acids.

This clone occurred once. The rearrangement joins TRBV21-1 to TRBJ2-7; the DNA was not used to check the table's D call, TRBD1. TRBV21-1 is a known pseudogene. The CDR3 covers 17 residues. Here the CDR3 DNA reads TGTGCCAGCAGCAAAAAAGAGAACAGGGGCCGTTGGGCCGAGCAGTACTTC. This sequence encodes CASSKKENRGRWAEQYF.

The chain is built from TRBV10-3 and TRBJ2-3; possibly TRBD1 for D (5 bases). Trimming removed 8 bases at V and 4 bases at J, with 16 bases between. The germline V gene encodes CDR1 ENHRY and CDR2 SYGVKD. The CDR3 runs 14 residues. In DNA, the CDR3 is TGTGCCATCGGTAGGGGATACAATTCAGATACGCAGTATTTT. Protein sequence: CAIGRGYNSDTQYF.

V is TRBV5-1 and J is TRBJ2-5, with D perhaps matching TRBD1 or TRBD2 (5 bases each). V lost 2 bases and J 4 bases, leaving 15 bases between the germline ends. Per the germline V gene, CDR1 is SGHRS and CDR2 is YFSETQ. This CDR3 region has 15 residues. The CDR3 nucleotides read TGCGCCAGCAGCTTCGAGTCTGGGGGTAGAGAGACCCAGTACTTC. It encodes CASSFESGGRETQYF.

The CDR3: CASSQDPGARGYTF. The DNA for the CDR3 is TGTGCCAGCAGCCAAGATCCGGGGGCGCGTGGCTACACCTTC. The chain recombines TRBV14 with TRBJ1-2; perhaps TRBD1 as D (6 bases). V lost 0 bases and J 7 bases, leaving 12 bases between the germline ends. This CDR3 is built from 14 residues. CDR1 and CDR2 (germline): SGHDN, FVKESK.

This clone was recorded only once. The chain employs TRBV5-6 and TRBJ2-5; TRBD1 might be the D (6 bases). V lost 4 bases, J lost 1 base, and 8 bases lay in between. The CDR3 consists of 13 residues. Germline-derived CDR1 and CDR2 are SGHDT and YYEEEE. The CDR3 sequence: CASSRQVQETQYF. CDR3 DNA: TGTGCCAGCAGCCGACAGGTCCAAGAGACCCAGTACTTC.

The V gene is TRBV5-1, the J gene TRBJ2-6, with D perhaps assigned TRBD1 or TRBD2 (6 bases each). CDR3 size: 16 residues. Germline CDR1 reads SGHRS; CDR2 reads YFSETQ. Trimming removed 5 bases at V and 4 bases at J, with 16 bases between. The CDR3 nucleotides read TGCGCCAGCAGTCGGAGAGGGGGGCCCGGGGCCAACGTCCTGACTTTC. Protein: CASSRRGGPGANVLTF.